This T cell receptor beta chain was observed in a study of CD8 T cells in ankylosing spondylitis. Findings and caveats of the study: For ankylosing spondylitis blood, a TCR beta motif of 8 or 9 highly homologous variants appeared characteristic. Past studies reported some motif variants in reactive arthritis synovial fluid and blood. Within peripheral blood, clones linked to disease were CD8+ and relatively rare.

Scientists made TCR beta libraries using quantitative 5'-RACE with molecular barcodes. Using its own MiXCR run on the 5' RACE reads, TCRdb lists one record per CDR3 protein. The top ten clones hold approximately 0.5% of a sample with about 840,000 distinct CDR3 sequences, 12% of them seen once. Concerning this clonotype itself: The antigen is not known.

V lost 4 bases to trimming and J lost 9 bases, with 22 bases between them. The CDR3 is 15 residues long. CDR1 DFQATT and CDR2 SNEGSKA come from the germline V gene (reference sequence). The rearrangement links TRBV20-1 to TRBJ1-5; weak D call: TRBD1 (6 bases). This clonotype was obtained from a male donor with ankylosing spondylitis. The sequencing sample was made of blood, either unsorted or a sorted T cell fraction (not recorded which). DNA for the CDR3: TGCAGTGCTAAAAGAGGAGTAGGGGGAGGTGGGCCCCAGCATTTT. This encodes CSAKRGVGGGGPQHF.